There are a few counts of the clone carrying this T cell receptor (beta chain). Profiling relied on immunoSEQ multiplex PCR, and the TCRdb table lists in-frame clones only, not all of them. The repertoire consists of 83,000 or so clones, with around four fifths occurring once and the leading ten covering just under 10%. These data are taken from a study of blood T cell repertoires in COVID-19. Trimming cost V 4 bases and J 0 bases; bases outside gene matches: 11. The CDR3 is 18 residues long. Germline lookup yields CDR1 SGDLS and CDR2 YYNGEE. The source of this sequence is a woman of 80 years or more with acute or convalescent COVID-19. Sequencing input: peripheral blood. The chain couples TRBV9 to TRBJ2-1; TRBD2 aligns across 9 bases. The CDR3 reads CASSQRAGGPSSYNEQFF. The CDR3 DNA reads TGTGCCAGCAGCCAACGAGCGGGGGGCCCCTCCTCCTACAATGAGCAGTTCTTC.